This TCR beta chain is from a study of blood T cell repertoires in COVID-19 (dated by TCRdb to the early 2020s). Background on the whole study: Samples covering the acute and convalescent phases of COVID-19 were provided by collaborators in the United States, Italy and Spain. A freely available public database, intended as a resource for researchers studying the immune response to SARS-CoV-2, is where the repertoires were released. Deeply sampled blood TCRbeta repertoires from subjects exposed to, actively infected with, or recovered from COVID-19 were included in the dataset. Samples were obtained from the ongoing ImmuneRACE study (first 160 participants) and from 1,254 subjects provided by 6 global collaborators. The material from the prospective study consisted of cDNA or gDNA derived from T cells, B-cell-depleted T cells, or PBMCs. The sample metadata nearly always contained a de-identified subject ID, COVID-19 status, age in years and sex. Where HLA class I and class II types were available, the types were taken from metadata supplied by the sample provider, not from assay-based typing. Overall results and qualifications from the work: The quantity of clinical and demographic metadata differed by source and by participant and was supplied without curation.

Samples from volunteer blood donors who had recovered from COVID-19 were contributed by a second Seattle source. The collaborating institutions used their own protocols to collect whole blood in K2EDTA tubes. For TCRbeta analysis, collaborators shipped samples as frozen whole blood, isolated PBMCs, or DNA extracted from either of those sample types. A remark on this clone: What antigen it recognizes has not been identified. Nothing much larger sits one base from this clone, and base qualities are not available.

Taken from the germline V gene, the CDR1 and CDR2 loops are SNHLY and FYNNEI. The CDR3 runs 15 residues from the cysteine to the phenylalanine. Only the CDR3 DNA is retained, 45 bases long and in frame from the first base. V loses 6 bases at its end and J loses 2 bases; junction bases beyond the gene matches: 9. TCRbeta CDR3 regions were amplified from genomic DNA using the immunoSEQ Assay, a bias-controlled multiplex PCR. On the authors' methods: The number of nucleated cells in each sample was estimated by amplification of reference gene primers within the assay. To quantify the absolute abundance of each unique TCRbeta CDR3 rearrangement, sequence reads were collapsed and filtered. For each sample, productive Simpson clonality was calculated as the square root of Simpson's diversity index over productive rearrangements. TCRdb retrieved this table from immuneACCESS and kept in-frame rearrangements only. Not all clones are present; in checked studies, unresolved V genes account for under half, and no reason is known for the remainder. V, J and clone size were drawn from that table, and D and trimming were deduced from the DNA. A total of 250,000 or so clones appear in this sample, about nine tenths of them only once. Jointly, the top ten make up about 1.6% of the sample.

This receptor chain uses TRBV2 and TRBJ2-5; 7 bases in between match TRBD2. Material for sequencing was peripheral blood. The TCR sequence derives from a woman aged 40 to 55 who had recovered from COVID-19. The CDR3 sequence is CASRLWGAGQETQYF. The sequenced DNA is TGTGCCAGCAGGCTGTGGGGAGCGGGGCAAGAGACCCAGTACTTC.